This T cell receptor beta chain was observed in a study of cytomegalovirus exposure and HLA in healthy donors. Study outcomes and limitations: A later analysis reportedly found that, within productive TCRs, an Asian-associated ancestry cluster had fewer N-insertions than the mean observed across the approximately 660 donors. Certain sequence variants were highly shared and formed a cluster, and this cluster was likely a sequencing artifact.

V was pared by 2 bases and J by 5 bases, with 7 bases between. The CDR3 length is 13 residues. Germline CDR1 SGHRS, CDR2 YFSETQ. Points on this clone: The antigen is undetermined.

With 60 Vbeta and 13 Jbeta primers, the PCR was carried out. The repertoire was sequenced with immunoSEQ multiplex PCR; TCRdb's copy has only in-frame clones and lacks some. Of about 130,000 clones in the sample, about 85% were seen once. V usage is TRBV5-1 and J usage is TRBJ2-2, with TRBD1 as a possible D gene (5 bases). What was sequenced was PBMCs. The receptor was isolated from a woman aged 30 to 39 in good health and CMV-seropositive. The CDR3 nucleotides read TGCGCCAGCAGCTTCAGGGAAACCGGGGAGCTGTTTTTT. Its protein is CASSFRETGELFF. The full variable domain, in which reference TRBV5-1 and TRBJ2-2 provide the parts outside the CDR3, is KAGVTQTPRYLIKTRGQQVTLSCSPISGHRSVSWYQQTPGQGLQFLFEYFSETQRNKGNFPGRFSGRQFSNSRSEMNVSTLELGDSALYLCASSFRETGELFFGEGSRLTVL.